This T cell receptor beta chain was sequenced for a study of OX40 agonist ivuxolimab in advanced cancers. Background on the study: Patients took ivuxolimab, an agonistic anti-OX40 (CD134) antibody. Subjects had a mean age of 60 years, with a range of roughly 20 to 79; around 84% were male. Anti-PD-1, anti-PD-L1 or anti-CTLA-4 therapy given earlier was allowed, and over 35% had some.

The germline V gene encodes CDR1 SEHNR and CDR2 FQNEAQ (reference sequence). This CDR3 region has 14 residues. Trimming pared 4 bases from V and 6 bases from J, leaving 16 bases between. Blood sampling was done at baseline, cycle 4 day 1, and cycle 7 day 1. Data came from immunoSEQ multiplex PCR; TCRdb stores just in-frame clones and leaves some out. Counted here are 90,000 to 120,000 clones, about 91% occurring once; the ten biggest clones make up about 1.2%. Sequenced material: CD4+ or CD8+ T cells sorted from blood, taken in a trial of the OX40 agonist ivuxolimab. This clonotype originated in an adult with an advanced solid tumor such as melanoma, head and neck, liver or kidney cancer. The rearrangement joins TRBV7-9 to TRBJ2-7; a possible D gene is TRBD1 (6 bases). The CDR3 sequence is CASSSQGNGAEQYF. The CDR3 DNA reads TGTGCCAGCAGCTCGCAGGGGAATGGGGCCGAGCAGTACTTC.